Listed below are T cell receptor beta chains from one sample, sequenced in a study of molecular identifiers for immune sequencing clone quantification. MiXCR, applied by TCRdb to the PCR reads, yields one record per CDR3 protein. The sample lists 300,000 to 400,000 distinct CDR3 sequences, roughly 24% occurring once. What was sequenced was naive CD8+ T cells from blood, with Jurkat cell RNA spiked in. The origin of the receptors is a human donor in good health. Some libraries in this study had Jurkat cell RNA spiked in. Both conserved end residues are part of each CDR3. The order of the fields is V gene, D gene, clone size, J gene, CDR3 protein, CDR3 DNA. D genes are given only for firm matches. The size field is filled for only some rows; it gives once, few, many or a size class.

v_call: TRBV18
d_call: TRBD1
clone_size: -
j_call: TRBJ2-5
cdr3_aa: CASSPLDREEPQYF
cdr3_nt: TGTGCCAGCTCACCGCTAGACAGGGAAGAGCCCCAGTACTTC

v_call: TRBV28
d_call: TRBD2
clone_size: -
j_call: TRBJ2-3
cdr3_aa: CASSFPVGLAGGPVGTDTQYF
cdr3_nt: TGTGCCAGCAGTTTTCCCGTAGGTCTAGCGGGAGGGCCGGTAGGGACAGATACGCAGTATTTT

v_call: TRBV11-2
d_call: -
clone_size: few
j_call: TRBJ2-7
cdr3_aa: CASSFYGYYEQYF
cdr3_nt: TGTGCCAGCAGCTTTTACGGATACTACGAGCAGTACTTC

v_call: TRBV19
d_call: TRBD1
clone_size: -
j_call: TRBJ2-7
cdr3_aa: CASSAAGQGSYEQYF
cdr3_nt: TGTGCCAGTAGTGCCGCGGGACAGGGTTCCTACGAGCAGTACTTC

v_call: TRBV11-2
d_call: -
clone_size: once
j_call: TRBJ2-7
cdr3_aa: CASSLDLGAYEQCF
cdr3_nt: TGTGCCAGCAGCTTAGATCTGGGGGCCTACGAGCAGTGCTTC

v_call: TRBV4-1
d_call: -
clone_size: many
j_call: TRBJ1-1
cdr3_aa: CASSPRTGTEAFF
cdr3_nt: TGCGCCAGCAGCCCCAGGACGGGGACTGAAGCTTTCTTT

v_call: TRBV27
d_call: -
clone_size: once
j_call: TRBJ1-5
cdr3_aa: CASSLLMGPPPHF
cdr3_nt: TGTGCCAGCAGTTTACTGATGGGTCCGCCCCCGCATTTT

v_call: TRBV7-2
d_call: TRBD2
clone_size: many
j_call: TRBJ2-3
cdr3_aa: CASSLAKSVAGSTDTQYF
cdr3_nt: TGTGCCAGCAGCTTAGCGAAATCAGTAGCGGGAAGCACAGATACGCAGTATTTT

v_call: TRBV28
d_call: TRBD1
clone_size: -
j_call: TRBJ1-1
cdr3_aa: CASSQTITGGRTDAFF
cdr3_nt: TGTGCCAGCAGTCAAACAATAACAGGGGGGAGGACTGACGCTTTCTTT

v_call: TRBV11-2
d_call: TRBD2
clone_size: few
j_call: TRBJ2-3
cdr3_aa: CASSPTGTTTDTQYF
cdr3_nt: TGTGCCAGCAGCCCGACCGGGACTACCACAGATACGCAGTATTTT

v_call: TRBV11-2
d_call: TRBD1
clone_size: -
j_call: TRBJ2-1
cdr3_aa: CASSLDPGQGNNEQFF
cdr3_nt: TGTGCCAGCAGCTTAGATCCGGGACAGGGTAACAATGAGCAGTTCTTC

v_call: TRBV7-3
d_call: TRBD2
clone_size: few
j_call: TRBJ2-3
cdr3_aa: CASSSPRITSGAAADTQYF
cdr3_nt: TGTGCCAGCAGCTCTCCCCGAATAACTAGCGGAGCCGCCGCAGATACGCAGTATTTT

v_call: TRBV19
d_call: TRBD1
clone_size: few
j_call: TRBJ1-2
cdr3_aa: CASSPETGGVSYGYTF
cdr3_nt: TGTGCCAGTAGTCCCGAGACAGGGGGCGTGAGCTATGGCTACACCTTC

v_call: TRBV20-1
d_call: TRBD2
clone_size: -
j_call: TRBJ2-7
cdr3_aa: CSARVASGRGYEQYF
cdr3_nt: TGCAGTGCTAGAGTGGCTAGCGGGAGGGGTTACGAGCAGTACTTC

v_call: TRBV10-2
d_call: -
clone_size: many
j_call: TRBJ2-3
cdr3_aa: CASSELGFTDTQYF
cdr3_nt: TGCGCCAGCAGTGAATTGGGGTTTACAGATACGCAGTATTTT

v_call: TRBV24-1
d_call: -
clone_size: -
j_call: TRBJ2-1
cdr3_aa: CATSAEWGEQSF
cdr3_nt: TGTGCCACCAGTGCGGAATGGGGTGAGCAGTCCTTC

v_call: TRBV4-3
d_call: -
clone_size: -
j_call: TRBJ2-3
cdr3_aa: CASSQVPGVSADTQCF
cdr3_nt: TGCGCCAGCAGCCAAGTCCCAGGGGTTTCCGCAGATACGCAGTGTTTT

v_call: TRBV29-1
d_call: TRBD1
clone_size: few
j_call: TRBJ2-5
cdr3_aa: CSVVPWEDREETQYF
cdr3_nt: TGCAGCGTTGTTCCTTGGGAGGACAGGGAAGAGACCCAGTACTTC

v_call: TRBV28
d_call: TRBD2
clone_size: few
j_call: TRBJ2-1
cdr3_aa: CASSLTRGLYYQFF
cdr3_nt: TGTGCCAGCAGTTTAACCCGGGGACTATACTACCAGTTCTTC

v_call: TRBV6-5
d_call: -
clone_size: few
j_call: TRBJ2-2
cdr3_aa: CASSYGPNTGELFF
cdr3_nt: TGTGCCAGCAGTTACGGACCGAACACCGGGGAGCTGTTTTTT

v_call: TRBV4-3
d_call: -
clone_size: -
j_call: TRBJ1-3
cdr3_aa: CASSPGAGQGNTIYF
cdr3_nt: TGCGCCAGCAGCCCCGGGGCAGGGCAAGGAAACACCATATATTTT

v_call: TRBV5-1
d_call: -
clone_size: -
j_call: TRBJ1-3
cdr3_aa: CASSLAEHSGNTIYF
cdr3_nt: TGCGCCAGCAGCTTGGCCGAACACTCTGGAAACACCATATATTTT

v_call: TRBV7-9
d_call: -
clone_size: few
j_call: TRBJ2-7
cdr3_aa: CASSLGWTEEQYF
cdr3_nt: TGTGCCAGCAGCTTGGGCTGGACGGAGGAGCAGTACTTC

v_call: TRBV6-6
d_call: -
clone_size: many
j_call: TRBJ2-7
cdr3_aa: CASSYGGGSYEQYF
cdr3_nt: TGTGCCAGCAGTTACGGAGGGGGGTCCTACGAGCAGTACTTC

v_call: TRBV6-2/TRBV6-3
d_call: TRBD1
clone_size: -
j_call: TRBJ1-5
cdr3_aa: CASRTADRERQPQHF
cdr3_nt: TGTGCCAGCAGAACGGCCGACAGGGAGCGGCAGCCCCAGCATTTT

v_call: TRBV6-2/TRBV6-3
d_call: -
clone_size: few
j_call: TRBJ2-7
cdr3_aa: CASSGFSTEQYF
cdr3_nt: TGTGCCAGCAGTGGCTTCTCAACCGAGCAGTACTTC

v_call: TRBV6-6
d_call: -
clone_size: few
j_call: TRBJ1-1
cdr3_aa: CASSYSIERMNTEAFF
cdr3_nt: TGTGCCAGCAGTTACTCGATAGAACGAATGAACACTGAAGCTTTCTTT

v_call: TRBV6-2/TRBV6-3
d_call: TRBD1
clone_size: few
j_call: TRBJ2-2
cdr3_aa: CASSYGTAGELFF
cdr3_nt: TGTGCCAGCAGTTACGGGACAGCCGGGGAGCTGTTTTTT

v_call: TRBV27
d_call: TRBD1
clone_size: few
j_call: TRBJ1-1
cdr3_aa: CASSHRGIGTEAFF
cdr3_nt: TGTGCCAGCAGCCACAGGGGTATCGGCACTGAAGCTTTCTTT

v_call: TRBV14
d_call: -
clone_size: few
j_call: TRBJ2-7
cdr3_aa: CASSPHGERGYEQYF
cdr3_nt: TGTGCCAGCAGTCCGCATGGGGAAAGGGGCTACGAGCAGTACTTC

v_call: TRBV4-2
d_call: -
clone_size: few
j_call: TRBJ2-7
cdr3_aa: CASSITGTSDYEQYF
cdr3_nt: TGTGCCAGCAGCATAACCGGGACATCGGACTACGAGCAGTACTTC

v_call: TRBV6-2/TRBV6-3
d_call: -
clone_size: -
j_call: TRBJ1-1
cdr3_aa: CASSYGRGIPEAFF
cdr3_nt: TGTGCCAGCAGTTATGGTCGCGGGATCCCTGAAGCTTTCTTT

v_call: TRBV19
d_call: -
clone_size: few
j_call: TRBJ2-2
cdr3_aa: CASSIQPTGELFF
cdr3_nt: TGTGCCAGTAGTATACAGCCCACCGGGGAGCTGTTTTTT

v_call: TRBV13
d_call: -
clone_size: many
j_call: TRBJ1-1
cdr3_aa: CASSSRPGTEAFF
cdr3_nt: TGTGCCAGCAGCTCGAGACCGGGCACTGAAGCTTTCTTT

v_call: TRBV11-2
d_call: -
clone_size: many
j_call: TRBJ2-1
cdr3_aa: CASSLGDFSYNEQFF
cdr3_nt: TGTGCCAGCAGCCTGGGGGACTTCTCCTACAATGAGCAGTTCTTC

v_call: TRBV14
d_call: TRBD2
clone_size: many
j_call: TRBJ2-5
cdr3_aa: CASSPGLAGVKTQYF
cdr3_nt: TGTGCCAGCAGCCCGGGACTAGCGGGGGTCAAGACCCAGTACTTC

v_call: TRBV4-2
d_call: TRBD1
clone_size: -
j_call: TRBJ1-3
cdr3_aa: CASSQDPPAGTGAGNTIYF
cdr3_nt: TGTGCCAGCAGCCAAGATCCTCCGGCCGGGACAGGGGCTGGAAACACCATATATTTT

v_call: TRBV28
d_call: TRBD1
clone_size: -
j_call: TRBJ2-6
cdr3_aa: CASSLRRGQGLLSGANVLTF
cdr3_nt: TGTGCCAGCAGTTTACGGCGCGGACAGGGGTTGCTATCAGGGGCCAACGTCCTGACTTTC

v_call: TRBV6-6
d_call: -
clone_size: few
j_call: TRBJ2-3
cdr3_aa: CASSYYRGGASTDTQYF
cdr3_nt: TGTGCCAGCAGTTACTACCGCGGTGGAGCTAGCACAGATACGCAGTATTTT

v_call: TRBV5-1
d_call: -
clone_size: many
j_call: TRBJ2-3
cdr3_aa: CASSLVSNTDTQYF
cdr3_nt: TGCGCCAGCAGCTTGGTGTCAAACACAGATACGCAGTATTTT

v_call: TRBV12-3/TRBV12-4
d_call: TRBD2
clone_size: many
j_call: TRBJ2-1
cdr3_aa: CASSLLGGGYNEQFF
cdr3_nt: TGTGCCAGCAGTCTACTGGGGGGGGGATACAATGAGCAGTTCTTC

v_call: TRBV10-3
d_call: -
clone_size: many
j_call: TRBJ2-7
cdr3_aa: CAISESVNSYEQYF
cdr3_nt: TGTGCCATCAGTGAGTCGGTGAACTCCTACGAGCAGTACTTC

v_call: TRBV6-5
d_call: TRBD2
clone_size: few
j_call: TRBJ2-5
cdr3_aa: CASSYSRLAGEETQYF
cdr3_nt: TGTGCCAGCAGTTACTCGAGACTAGCGGGAGAAGAGACCCAGTACTTC

v_call: TRBV20-1
d_call: TRBD1
clone_size: few
j_call: TRBJ1-2
cdr3_aa: CSARIGGGTGRRNYGYTF
cdr3_nt: TGCAGTGCTAGAATAGGAGGAGGGACAGGGAGGAGGAACTATGGCTACACCTTC

v_call: TRBV7-9
d_call: TRBD2
clone_size: many
j_call: TRBJ2-3
cdr3_aa: CASSLGTSGGHTDTQYF
cdr3_nt: TGTGCCAGCAGCTTAGGGACTAGCGGGGGACACACAGATACGCAGTATTTT

v_call: TRBV28
d_call: -
clone_size: few
j_call: TRBJ1-3
cdr3_aa: CASSFVGGSGNTIYF
cdr3_nt: TGTGCCAGCAGTTTTGTCGGGGGTTCTGGAAACACCATATATTTT